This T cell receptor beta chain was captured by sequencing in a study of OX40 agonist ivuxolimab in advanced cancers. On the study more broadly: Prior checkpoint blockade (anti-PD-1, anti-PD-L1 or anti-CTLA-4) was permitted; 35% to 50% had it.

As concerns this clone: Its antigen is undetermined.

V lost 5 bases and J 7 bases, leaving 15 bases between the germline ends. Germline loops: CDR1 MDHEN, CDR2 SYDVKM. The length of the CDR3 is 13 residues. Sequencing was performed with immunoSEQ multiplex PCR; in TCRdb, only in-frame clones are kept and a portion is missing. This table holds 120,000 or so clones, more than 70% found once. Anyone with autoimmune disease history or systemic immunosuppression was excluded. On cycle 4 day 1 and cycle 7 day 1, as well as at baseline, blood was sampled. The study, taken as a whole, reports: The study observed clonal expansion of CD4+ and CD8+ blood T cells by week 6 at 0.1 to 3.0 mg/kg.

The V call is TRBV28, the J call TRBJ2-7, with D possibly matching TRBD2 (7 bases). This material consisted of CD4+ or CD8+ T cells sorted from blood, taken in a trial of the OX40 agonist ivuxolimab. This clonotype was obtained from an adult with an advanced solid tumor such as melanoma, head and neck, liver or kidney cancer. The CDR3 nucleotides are TGTGCCAGCAGTCGAGGGGGGGTTGGGGAGCAGTACTTC. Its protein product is CASSRGGVGEQYF.